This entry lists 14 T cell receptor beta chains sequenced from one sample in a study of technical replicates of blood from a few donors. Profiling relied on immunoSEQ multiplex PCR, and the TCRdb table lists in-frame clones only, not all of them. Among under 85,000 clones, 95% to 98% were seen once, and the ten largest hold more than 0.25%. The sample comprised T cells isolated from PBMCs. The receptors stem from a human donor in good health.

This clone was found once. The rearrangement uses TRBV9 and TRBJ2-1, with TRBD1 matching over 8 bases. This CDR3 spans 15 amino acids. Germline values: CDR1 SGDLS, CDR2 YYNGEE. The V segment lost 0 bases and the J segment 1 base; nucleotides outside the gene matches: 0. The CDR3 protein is CASSVGQGSYNEQFF. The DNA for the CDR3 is TGTGCCAGCAGCGTAGGACAGGGGTCCTACAATGAGCAGTTCTTC.

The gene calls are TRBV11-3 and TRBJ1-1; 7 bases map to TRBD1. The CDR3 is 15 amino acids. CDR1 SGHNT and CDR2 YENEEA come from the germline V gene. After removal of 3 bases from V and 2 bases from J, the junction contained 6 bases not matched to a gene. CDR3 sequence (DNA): TGTGCCAGCAGCTTTACAGGGGCGCGAAACACTGAAGCTTTCTTT. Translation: CASSFTGARNTEAFF.

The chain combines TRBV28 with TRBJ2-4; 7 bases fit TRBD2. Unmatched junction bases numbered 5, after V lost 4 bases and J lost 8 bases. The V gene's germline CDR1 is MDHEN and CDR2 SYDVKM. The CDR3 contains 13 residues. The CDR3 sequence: CASSSGGGDIQYF. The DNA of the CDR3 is TGTGCCAGCAGTTCGGGAGGTGGAGACATTCAGTACTTC.

CDR3 coding DNA: TGCGCCAGCAGCCCCAGCGGGAGAGGTACCGGGGAGCTGTTTTTT. The encoded protein is CASSPSGRGTGELFF. J is TRBJ2-2 and V is TRBV4-3; TRBD2 matches at 8 bases. The CDR3 extends over 15 amino acids. Germline CDR1 and CDR2: LGHNA and YSLEER. J was trimmed by 5 bases and V by 4 bases; bases with no gene match: 6.

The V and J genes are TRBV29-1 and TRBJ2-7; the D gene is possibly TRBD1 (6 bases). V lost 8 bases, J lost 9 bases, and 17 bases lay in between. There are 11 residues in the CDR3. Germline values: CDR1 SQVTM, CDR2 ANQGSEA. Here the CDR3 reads CSSRQARGQYF. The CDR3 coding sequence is TGCAGCTCCCGACAGGCCCGCGGGCAGTACTTC.

In DNA, the CDR3 is TGTGGTATTAGGGGGAACACTGAAGCTTTCTTT. Protein: CGIRGNTEAFF. The chain employs TRBV30 and TRBJ1-1; tentative D call: TRBD1 (5 bases). Germline CDR1 reads GTSNPN; CDR2 reads SVGIG (reference sequence). This CDR3 is built from 11 residues.

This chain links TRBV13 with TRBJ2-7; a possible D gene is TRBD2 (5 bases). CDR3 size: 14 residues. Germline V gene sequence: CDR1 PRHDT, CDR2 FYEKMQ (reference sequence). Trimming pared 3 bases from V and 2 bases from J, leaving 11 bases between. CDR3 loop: CASSFTAAPYEQYF. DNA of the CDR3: TGTGCCAGCAGCTTTACAGCGGCGCCCTACGAGCAGTACTTC.

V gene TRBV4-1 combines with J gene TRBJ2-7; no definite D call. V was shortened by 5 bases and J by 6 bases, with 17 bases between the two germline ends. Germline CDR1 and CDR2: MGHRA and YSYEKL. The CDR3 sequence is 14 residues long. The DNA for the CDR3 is TGCGCCAGCAGCTTAGGCCGGGTCACTCCCGAGCAGTACTTC. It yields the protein CASSLGRVTPEQYF.

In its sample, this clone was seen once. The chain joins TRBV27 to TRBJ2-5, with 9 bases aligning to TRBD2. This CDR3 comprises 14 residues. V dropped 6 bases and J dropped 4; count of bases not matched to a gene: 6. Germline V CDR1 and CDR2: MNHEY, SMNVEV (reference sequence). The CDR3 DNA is TGTGCCAGCAGCCTTCTAGCGGGACTAGAGACCCAGTACTTC. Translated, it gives CASSLLAGLETQYF.

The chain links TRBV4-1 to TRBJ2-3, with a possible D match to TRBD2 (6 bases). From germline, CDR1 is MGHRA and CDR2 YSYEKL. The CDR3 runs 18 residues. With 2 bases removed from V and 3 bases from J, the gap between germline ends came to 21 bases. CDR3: CASSQFLQLLAKTDTQYF. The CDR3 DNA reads TGCGCCAGCAGCCAATTTTTACAGCTCCTAGCGAAAACAGATACGCAGTATTTT.

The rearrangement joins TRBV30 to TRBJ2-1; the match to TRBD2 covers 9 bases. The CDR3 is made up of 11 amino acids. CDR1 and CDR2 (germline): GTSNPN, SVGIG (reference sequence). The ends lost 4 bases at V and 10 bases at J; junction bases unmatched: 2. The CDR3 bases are TGTGCCTGGAAAAGCGGGAGGGAGCAGTTCTTC. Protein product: CAWKSGREQFF. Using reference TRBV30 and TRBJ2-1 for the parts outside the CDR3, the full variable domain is SQTIHQWPATLVQPVGSPLSLECTVEGTSNPNLYWYRQAAGRGLQLLFYSVGIGQISSEVPQNLSASRPQDRQFILSSKKLLLSDSGFYLCAWKSGREQFFGPGTRLTVL.

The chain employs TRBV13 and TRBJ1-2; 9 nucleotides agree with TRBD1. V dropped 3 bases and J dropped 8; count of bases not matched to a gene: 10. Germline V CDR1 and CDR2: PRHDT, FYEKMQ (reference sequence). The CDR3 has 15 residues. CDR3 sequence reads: CASSFRTGGRGGYTF. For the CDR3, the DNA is TGTGCCAGCAGCTTCCGAACAGGGGGCAGGGGAGGCTACACCTTC.

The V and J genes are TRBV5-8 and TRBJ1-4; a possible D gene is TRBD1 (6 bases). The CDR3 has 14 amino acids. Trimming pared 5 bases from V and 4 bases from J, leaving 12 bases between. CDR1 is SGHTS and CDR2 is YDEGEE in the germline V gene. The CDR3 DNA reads TGTGCCAGCAGAGGTAGGGGGGGTAATGAAAAACTGTTTTTT. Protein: CASRGRGGNEKLFF.

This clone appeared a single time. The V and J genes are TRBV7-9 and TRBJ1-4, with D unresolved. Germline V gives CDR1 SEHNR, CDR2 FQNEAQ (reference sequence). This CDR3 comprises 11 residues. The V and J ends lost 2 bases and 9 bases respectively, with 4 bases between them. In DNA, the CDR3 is TGTGCCAGCAGCTTACATCAAAAACTGTTTTTT. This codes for CASSLHQKLFF.